Presented here are 13 T cell receptor beta chains from one specimen sequenced in a study of T cells after yellow fever vaccination. TCRdb reanalysed the 5' RACE reads using MiXCR and keeps one entry per CDR3 protein. The table has 300,000 to 400,000 distinct CDR3 sequences, 3% to 4.5% seen once. The source was PBMCs, collected 5 days after the yellow fever booster vaccination. The source of these receptors is a man younger than 35 who received the YFV17D yellow fever vaccine.

This rearrangement joins TRBV29-1 to TRBJ2-3; D tentatively reads TRBD1 or TRBD2 (5 bases each). This CDR3 is built from 13 residues. Germline V gene sequence: CDR1 SQVTM, CDR2 ANQGSEA. V dropped 7 bases and J dropped 2 bases, with 13 bases sitting between them. DNA of the CDR3: TGCAGCGCGAGGGGTAGATTCACAGATACGCAGTATTTT. Translation: CSARGRFTDTQYF.

There are a few counts of this clonotype. The chain joins TRBV27 to TRBJ2-5; no firm D call. The ends were cut back, 5 bases at V and 1 base at J, with 11 bases in the middle. The germline gives CDR1 MNHEY, CDR2 SMNVEV (reference sequence). CDR3 size: 14 residues. The CDR3 bases are TGTGCCAGCAGTCGTCTGGACCTCCAAGAGACCCAGTACTTC. Its protein product is CASSRLDLQETQYF.

This clonotype was counted between two and nine times. The chain joins TRBV9 to TRBJ1-1; 9 bases line up with TRBD1. The germline gives CDR1 SGDLS, CDR2 YYNGEE. CDR3 length: 13 residues. The V segment lost 3 bases and the J segment 8 bases; nucleotides outside the gene matches: 5. Here the CDR3 reads CASSAGTGREAFF. DNA of the CDR3: TGTGCCAGCAGCGCCGGGACAGGGCGGGAAGCTTTCTTT.

This clonotype was detected many times. V and J are TRBV7-2 and TRBJ1-5; TRBD1 might be the D (6 bases). The CDR3 sequence is 14 residues long. V lost 3 bases and J lost 4, with 10 bases in between. CDR1 is SGHTA, CDR2 FQGNSA, per germline. The CDR3: CASSLDSHNQPQHF. The CDR3 region has the DNA TGTGCCAGCAGCTTGGACAGCCATAATCAGCCCCAGCATTTT.

This clonotype was counted between two and nine times. The chain links TRBV7-9 to TRBJ2-7; D gene ambiguous. Trimming took off 1 base at V and 3 bases at J, with 10 bases between the two ends. The CDR3 is 14 residues long. CDR1 is SEHNR and CDR2 is FQNEAQ in the germline V gene (reference sequence). The DNA of the CDR3 is TGTGCCAGCAGCTTAGACGCGTACGGCTACGAGCAGTACGTC. Its protein is CASSLDAYGYEQYV.

This clonotype was counted ten times or more. The J gene is TRBJ2-3, the V gene TRBV9; 10 bases fit TRBD2. The V and J ends lost 4 bases and 4 bases, in that order; junction bases with no gene match: 6. The CDR3 contains 15 residues. In germline, CDR1 is SGDLS, CDR2 YYNGEE. This chain's CDR3 is CASSSASGGADTQYF. DNA for the CDR3: TGTGCCAGCAGCTCGGCTAGCGGGGGTGCAGATACGCAGTATTTT.

This clonotype has a count of ten or more. The chain couples TRBV6-5 to TRBJ1-2, with 7 bases lining up with TRBD1. V lost 6 bases, J lost 0 bases, and 1 base stayed unmatched. The CDR3 loop spans 13 amino acids. From germline, CDR1 is MNHEY and CDR2 SVGAGI. The CDR3 is CASSDRANYGYTF. The CDR3 bases are TGTGCCAGCAGCGACAGGGCTAACTATGGCTACACCTTC.

CDR3 sequence reads: CASSSFKDTEAFF. The CDR3 nucleotides are TGCGCCAGCAGCTCGTTCAAGGACACTGAAGCTTTCTTT. V gene TRBV4-3 combines with J gene TRBJ1-1; D uncertain. V lost 5 bases, J lost 3 bases, and 10 bases lay in between. The V gene's germline CDR1 is LGHNA and CDR2 YSLEER. The CDR3 runs to 13 residues.

This clonotype showed up many times. CDR3 region: CASSFGVRADTQYF. CDR3 DNA: TGTGCCAGCAGCTTCGGAGTACGGGCCGATACGCAGTATTTT. This chain connects TRBV5-6 to TRBJ2-3, with D hard to call. Germline CDR1 is SGHDT and CDR2 is YYEEEE. The CDR3 is 14 amino acids. V lost 2 bases, J lost 6 bases, and 13 bases lay in between.

The chain uses TRBV29-1 and TRBJ1-6; 7 bases fit TRBD1. This CDR3 is built from 13 residues. The J segment lost 7 bases and the V segment lost 4 bases, leaving 4 bases of the junction unmatched. CDR1 and CDR2 (germline): SQVTM, ANQGSEA. CDR3 bases: TGCAGCGTTGGTGACAGGGAGAATTCACCCCTCCACTTT. It codes for CSVGDRENSPLHF.

The gene calls are TRBV21-1 and TRBJ1-1. TRBV21-1 is a recognized pseudogene. The CDR3 extends over 13 amino acids. The CDR3 DNA is TGTGCCAGCAGAGGGACGTGGAGGGGCTGGGCTTTCTTT. It translates to CASRGTWRGWAFF.

CDR3 in amino acids: CASSLGTSGLSNQPQHF. CDR3 nucleotide sequence: TGTGCCAGCAGCCTTGGGACCTCGGGTCTCAGCAATCAGCCCCAGCATTTT. The rearrangement joins TRBV11-2 to TRBJ1-5; a weak D match, TRBD1 (5 bases). The CDR3 loop spans 17 amino acids. With 5 bases removed from V and 1 base from J, the gap between germline ends came to 18 bases. Germline CDR1 is SGHAT and CDR2 is FQNNGV.

This clonotype was detected ten times or more. The chain combines TRBV10-3 with TRBJ1-2; D may be TRBD1 (6 bases). CDR1 and CDR2 from the germline V gene are ENHRY and SYGVKD. This CDR3 has 14 residues. The germline V and J ends were trimmed by 5 bases and 2 bases, with 12 bases remaining between them. The CDR3 nucleotides read TGTGCCATCAGTCCCTCAGGGGAAAACTATGGCTACACCTTC. Its translation: CAISPSGENYGYTF.